Presented here are 6 T cell receptor beta chains from one specimen sequenced in a study of blood T cell repertoires in COVID-19. Libraries were prepared by immunoSEQ multiplex PCR; TCRdb keeps only in-frame clonotypes and omits some of them. The data show 97,000 or so clones, 90% seen once. The source material was peripheral blood. The origin of the receptors is a man in his fifties with acute or convalescent COVID-19.

The rearrangement links TRBV18 to TRBJ1-1; tentative D call: TRBD1 (6 bases). CDR1 is KGHSH and CDR2 is LQKENI in the germline V gene. Trimming cost V 1 base and J 4 bases, with 13 bases left between them. This CDR3 has 15 residues. The CDR3 region is CASSPLPGGATEAFF. CDR3 in DNA: TGTGCCAGCTCACCACTGCCGGGGGGGGCCACTGAAGCTTTCTTT.

The chain recombines TRBV2 with TRBJ1-4; TRBD1 aligns across 9 bases. Trimming at V came to 5 bases and at J to 7 bases, leaving 5 bases not matched to a gene. The CDR3 is made up of 14 amino acids. From germline, CDR1 is SNHLY and CDR2 FYNNEI. CDR3 amino acids: CASSLDRGGEKLFF. The CDR3 nucleotides are TGTGCCAGCAGTCTCGACAGGGGGGGTGAAAAACTGTTTTTT.

This chain joins TRBV6-5 and TRBJ2-7; 8 nucleotides align to TRBD2. Germline V gives CDR1 MNHEY, CDR2 SVGAGI. The CDR3 consists of 14 residues. Trimming at V came to 8 bases and at J to 0 bases, leaving 6 bases not matched to a gene. This chain's CDR3 is CASVPSGSSYEQYF. The CDR3 DNA reads as TGTGCCAGCGTCCCAAGCGGGAGCTCCTACGAGCAGTACTTC.

V and J are TRBV6-5 and TRBJ2-7, with TRBD2 matching 8 bases. The trim removed 7 bases at V and 3 bases at J, leaving 11 bases unmatched. Germline CDR1 MNHEY, CDR2 SVGAGI. The CDR3 has 15 amino acids. DNA of the CDR3: TGTGCCAGCACGGGACAAGCGGGAGCCCTCTACGAGCAGTACTTC. Translation: CASTGQAGALYEQYF.

The V call is TRBV5-1, the J call TRBJ1-3, with D possibly TRBD1 on 5 matching bases. Germline CDR1 SGHRS, CDR2 YFSETQ. With 0 bases removed from V and 0 bases from J, the gap between germline ends came to 10 bases. The CDR3 spans 16 residues. The DNA of the CDR3 is TGCGCCAGCAGCTTGGGCGTGCAGGGCTCTGGAAACACCATATATTTT. Residues: CASSLGVQGSGNTIYF.

V usage is TRBV6-2 or TRBV6-3 and J usage is TRBJ2-7; 10 positions agree with TRBD2. The germline gives CDR1 MNHEY, CDR2 SVGEGT. The CDR3 covers 16 residues. With V trimmed by 3 bases and J by 9 bases, 14 bases remained unmatched. This chain's CDR3 is CASSYPRAGGFVGQYF. The CDR3 region has the DNA TGTGCCAGCAGTTATCCGCGAGCGGGAGGGTTCGTCGGGCAGTACTTC.